This T cell receptor beta chain was identified during a study of cytomegalovirus exposure and HLA in healthy donors. The PCR used 60 Vbeta and 13 Jbeta primers. Assay: immunoSEQ multiplex PCR; the TCRdb copy retains only in-frame clones and omits some. In the table there are some 120,000 clones, about two thirds of which are singletons. About this clone itself: The antigen is undetermined.

Study outcomes and limitations: Presence/absence analyses assumed roughly uniform sequencing depth across donors, which may not hold. The dataset shows that most TCR sequences were rare, while some public TCRs occurred in many donors.

Sample: PBMCs. This receptor was identified in a woman aged 35 to 49 in good health and CMV-seropositive.

Here the CDR3 reads CASSEGRGQTGELFF. The CDR3 DNA follows: TGTGCCAGCAGTGAAGGCAGGGGGCAAACCGGGGAGCTGTTTTTT. The chain joins TRBV2 to TRBJ2-2, with 8 positions matching TRBD1. The J segment lost 5 bases and the V segment lost 1 base, leaving 3 bases of the junction unmatched. The CDR3 sequence is 15 residues long. In germline, CDR1 is SNHLY, CDR2 FYNNEI.